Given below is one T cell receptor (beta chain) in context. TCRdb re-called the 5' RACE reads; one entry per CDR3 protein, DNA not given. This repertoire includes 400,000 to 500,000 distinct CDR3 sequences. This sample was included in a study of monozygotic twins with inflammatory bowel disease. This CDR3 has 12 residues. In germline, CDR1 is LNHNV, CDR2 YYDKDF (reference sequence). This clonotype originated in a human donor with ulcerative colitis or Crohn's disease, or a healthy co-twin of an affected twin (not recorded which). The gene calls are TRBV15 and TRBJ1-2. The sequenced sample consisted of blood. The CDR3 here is CATSSRRSGYTF.